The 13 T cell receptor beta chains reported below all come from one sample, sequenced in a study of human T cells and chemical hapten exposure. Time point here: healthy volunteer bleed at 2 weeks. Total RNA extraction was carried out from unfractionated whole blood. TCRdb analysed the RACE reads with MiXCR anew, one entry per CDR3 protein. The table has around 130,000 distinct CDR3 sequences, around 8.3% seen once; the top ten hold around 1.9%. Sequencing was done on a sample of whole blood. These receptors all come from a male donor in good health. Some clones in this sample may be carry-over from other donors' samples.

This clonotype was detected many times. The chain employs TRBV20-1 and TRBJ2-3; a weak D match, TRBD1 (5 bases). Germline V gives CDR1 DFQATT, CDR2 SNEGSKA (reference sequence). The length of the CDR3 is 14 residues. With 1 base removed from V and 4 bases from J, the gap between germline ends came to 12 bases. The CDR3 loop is CSARVGQGPDTQYF. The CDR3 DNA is TGCAGTGCTAGAGTTGGGCAGGGCCCAGATACGCAGTATTTT.

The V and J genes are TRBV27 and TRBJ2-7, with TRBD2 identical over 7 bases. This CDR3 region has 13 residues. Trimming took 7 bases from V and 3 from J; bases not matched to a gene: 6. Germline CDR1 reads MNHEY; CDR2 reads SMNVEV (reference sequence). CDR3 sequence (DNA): TGTGCCAGCACAAGTTGGGGGGGCTACGAGCAGTACTTC. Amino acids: CASTSWGGYEQYF.

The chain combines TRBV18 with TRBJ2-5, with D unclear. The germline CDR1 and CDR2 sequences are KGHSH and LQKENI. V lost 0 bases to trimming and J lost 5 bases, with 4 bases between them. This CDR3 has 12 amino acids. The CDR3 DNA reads TGTGCCAGCTCACCACCGCAGGAGACCCAGTACTTC. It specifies CASSPPQETQYF.

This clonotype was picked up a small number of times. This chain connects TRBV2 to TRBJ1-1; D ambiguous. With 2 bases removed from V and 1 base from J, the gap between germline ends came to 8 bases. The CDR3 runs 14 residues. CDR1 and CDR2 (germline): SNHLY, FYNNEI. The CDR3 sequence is CASSEQDWNTEAFF. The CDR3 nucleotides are TGTGCCAGCAGTGAACAGGATTGGAACACTGAAGCTTTCTTT.

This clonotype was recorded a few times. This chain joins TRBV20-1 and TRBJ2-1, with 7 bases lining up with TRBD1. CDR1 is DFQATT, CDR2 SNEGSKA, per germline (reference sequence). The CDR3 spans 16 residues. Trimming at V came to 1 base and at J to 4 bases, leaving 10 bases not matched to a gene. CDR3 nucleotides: TGCAGTGCTAGAGCCTTCGGACAGGAACGATACAATGAGCAGTTCTTC. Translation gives CSARAFGQERYNEQFF.

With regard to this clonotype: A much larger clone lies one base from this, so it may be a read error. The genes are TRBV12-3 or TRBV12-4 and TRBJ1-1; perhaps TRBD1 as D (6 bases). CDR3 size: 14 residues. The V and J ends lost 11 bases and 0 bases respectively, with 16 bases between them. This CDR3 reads CAGNPTGLNTEAFF. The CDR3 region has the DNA TGTGCCGGCAACCCAACAGGGCTGAACACTGAAGCTTTCTTT.

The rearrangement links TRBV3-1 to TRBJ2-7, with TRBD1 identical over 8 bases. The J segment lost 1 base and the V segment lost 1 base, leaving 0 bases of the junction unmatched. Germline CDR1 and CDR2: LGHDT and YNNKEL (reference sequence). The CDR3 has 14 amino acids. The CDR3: CASSQGTGSYEQYF. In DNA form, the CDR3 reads TGTGCCAGCAGCCAAGGGACAGGGTCCTACGAGCAGTACTTC.

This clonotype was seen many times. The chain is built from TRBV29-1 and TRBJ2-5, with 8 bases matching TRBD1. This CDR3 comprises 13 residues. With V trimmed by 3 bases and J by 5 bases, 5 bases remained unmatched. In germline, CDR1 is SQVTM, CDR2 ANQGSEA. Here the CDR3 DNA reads TGCAGCGTTGAGCCAGGGGGCCGTGAGACCCAGTACTTC. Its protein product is CSVEPGGRETQYF.

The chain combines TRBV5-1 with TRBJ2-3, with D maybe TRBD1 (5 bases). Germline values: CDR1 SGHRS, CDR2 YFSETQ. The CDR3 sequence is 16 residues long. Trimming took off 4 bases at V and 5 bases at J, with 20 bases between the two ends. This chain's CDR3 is CASSGATAGQGDTQYF. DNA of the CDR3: TGCGCCAGCAGCGGGGCGACAGCCGGTCAGGGAGATACGCAGTATTTT. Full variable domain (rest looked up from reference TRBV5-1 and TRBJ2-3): KAGVTQTPRYLIKTRGQQVTLSCSPISGHRSVSWYQQTPGQGLQFLFEYFSETQRNKGNFPGRFSGRQFSNSRSEMNVSTLELGDSALYLCASSGATAGQGDTQYFGPGTRLTVL.

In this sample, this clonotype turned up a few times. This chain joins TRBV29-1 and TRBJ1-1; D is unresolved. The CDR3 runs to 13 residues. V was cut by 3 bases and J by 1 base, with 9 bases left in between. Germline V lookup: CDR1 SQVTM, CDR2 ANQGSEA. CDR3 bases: TGCAGCGTTGAGACCGGGCAGAACACTGAAGCTTTCTTT. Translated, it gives CSVETGQNTEAFF.

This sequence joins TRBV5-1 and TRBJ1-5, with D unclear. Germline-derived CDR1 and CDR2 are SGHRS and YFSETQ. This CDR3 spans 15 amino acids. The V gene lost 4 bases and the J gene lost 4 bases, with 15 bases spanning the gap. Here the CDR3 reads CASSLTGYSNQPQHF. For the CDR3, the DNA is TGCGCCAGCAGCCTCACGGGGTACTCTAATCAGCCCCAGCATTTT. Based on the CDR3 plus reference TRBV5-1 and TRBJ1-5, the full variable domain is KAGVTQTPRYLIKTRGQQVTLSCSPISGHRSVSWYQQTPGQGLQFLFEYFSETQRNKGNFPGRFSGRQFSNSRSEMNVSTLELGDSALYLCASSLTGYSNQPQHFGDGTRLSIL.

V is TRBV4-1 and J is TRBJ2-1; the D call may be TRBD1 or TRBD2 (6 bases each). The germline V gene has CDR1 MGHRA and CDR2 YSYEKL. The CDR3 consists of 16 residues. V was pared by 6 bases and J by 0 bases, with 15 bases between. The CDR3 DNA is TGCGCCAGCAGACAGGGCGGGGCGAGCTCCTACAATGAGCAGTTCTTC. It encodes CASRQGGASSYNEQFF.

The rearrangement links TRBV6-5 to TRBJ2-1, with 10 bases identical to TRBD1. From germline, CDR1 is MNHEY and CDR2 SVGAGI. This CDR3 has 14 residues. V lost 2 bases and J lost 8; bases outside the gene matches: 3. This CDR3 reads CASSYGQGVYEQFF. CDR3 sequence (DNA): TGTGCCAGCAGTTACGGACAGGGGGTCTATGAGCAGTTCTTC.